The TCR beta chain under discussion was sequenced for a study of blood T cells in healthy people across ages. The study's findings and limits: Higher diversity, along with more naive CD4+ cells, distinguished long-lived donors from aged donors. Measured against age, TCR beta diversity per million T cells decreased in a roughly linear manner.

V dropped 2 bases and J dropped 7 bases, with 9 bases sitting between them. Germline loops: CDR1 MNHNY, CDR2 SVGAGI (reference sequence). This CDR3 comprises 12 residues. Notes on this clonotype: Its antigen is still unknown.

A J-beta primer mix and a sample-barcoded 5' primer were used in a second PCR of roughly 7 to 12 cycles. Each CDR3 protein is one row after TCRdb ran MiXCR on the 5' RACE reads. The table includes about 640,000 distinct CDR3 sequences, approximately 30% detected once. This clonotype was sampled from a woman older than 75 in good health. Input material: blood. V is TRBV6-6 and J is TRBJ2-7; the D is unclear. The CDR3: CASSYDRNEQYF. The CDR3 DNA reads TGTGCCAGCAGTTACGACCGCAATGAGCAGTACTTC.